This record looks at one T cell receptor (beta chain) sequence and its context. This CDR3 contains 13 residues. The V gene's germline CDR1 is WSHSY and CDR2 SAAADI. With 10 bases clipped from V and 2 bases from J, the junction kept 6 bases outside the gene matches. The protocol was immunoSEQ multiplex PCR, while the TCRdb copy is restricted to in-frame clones and leaves out a portion. Here the sample spans about 120,000 clones, more than 70% being singletons. The sample belongs to a study of blood T cell repertoires in COVID-19. Across the study: The United States, Italy and Spain were the sources of the acute and convalescent COVID-19 samples. In each case, the material was cDNA or gDNA derived from T cells, B-cell-depleted T cells, or PBMCs.

Specimen: peripheral blood. The TCR was taken from a man in his sixties with acute or convalescent COVID-19. The rearrangement uses TRBV10-2 and TRBJ1-1, with 8 bases fitting TRBD1. The CDR3 here is CATAGQGNTEAFF. CDR3 DNA: TGCGCCACGGCAGGACAGGGAAACACTGAAGCTTTCTTT.